This T cell receptor (beta chain) was documented in a study of T cells expressing NK-cell markers. In the study overall: The TCR beta repertoires were obtained from sorted CD3+CD56+NKG2C+, CD3+CD56+NKG2C- and CD3+CD56-NKG2C+ T cells.

Germline V gives CDR1 MNHEY, CDR2 SVGAGI. The CDR3 has 17 residues. TCR beta cDNA was generated via 5'RACE template switching incorporating UMIs. TCRdb re-called the 5' RACE reads and catalogs CDR3 proteins one per entry, DNA excluded. Its table lists about 260,000 distinct CDR3 sequences. The chain combines TRBV6-5 with TRBJ2-5; the TRBD1 assignment by TCRdb is unverifiable without DNA. This clonotype was obtained from a man between 18 and 35 years old in good health. The sample consisted of blood T cells: a sorted CD56 or NKG2C T cell subset, CD4+ or CD8+ T cells, or bulk PBMC T cells (not recorded which). The CDR3 loop reads CASSYVLSEAHLETQYF.